This T cell receptor (beta chain) was identified during a study of cytomegalovirus exposure and HLA in healthy donors. Broader study findings: Being productive about 90% or about 30% of the time was typical of most TCR beta V segments in an earlier analysis.

PCR amplification relied on 60 Vbeta primers (plus 13 Jbeta primers). Some clones are missing from TCRdb's copy, which holds only in-frame ones; the method was immunoSEQ multiplex PCR. Counted here are 200,000 to 250,000 clones, almost 85% occurring once; the ten biggest clones make up around 0.57%. As regards this clone: Antigen: not known.

The specimen was PBMCs. This TCR came from a woman aged 40 to 50 in good health and CMV-seronegative.

DNA of the CDR3: TGCGCCAGCAGCTCCCCCGGGGGTCGGAATGAGCAGTTCTTC. Residues: CASSSPGGRNEQFF. The V call is TRBV5-1, the J call TRBJ2-1; D might be TRBD2 (6 bases). V lost 3 bases and J 7 bases, leaving 14 bases between the germline ends. This CDR3 comprises 14 residues. Germline V gene sequence: CDR1 SGHRS, CDR2 YFSETQ.